The 25 T cell receptor beta chains presented below share a single source sample, sequenced in a study of blood T cell repertoires in COVID-19. Assay: immunoSEQ multiplex PCR; the TCRdb copy retains only in-frame clones and omits some. Among some 220,000 clones, 75% to 85% were seen once, and the ten largest hold roughly a tenth. Sequenced sample: peripheral blood. The source of these receptors is a man aged 50 to 59 with active or convalescent COVID-19.

The chain links TRBV9 to TRBJ2-7; D remains ambiguous. Trimming removed 0 bases at V and 2 bases at J, with 9 bases between. CDR1 is SGDLS and CDR2 is YYNGEE in the germline V gene. The CDR3 extends over 14 amino acids. The CDR3 DNA reads TGTGCCAGCAGCGTAGGGAATAGCCCCTACGAGCAGTACTTC. Translated: CASSVGNSPYEQYF.

The chain recombines TRBV21-1 with TRBJ2-7; the table's D gene call, TRBD2, was not cross checked with the DNA. TRBV21-1 is a documented pseudogene. The CDR3 has 14 amino acids. The CDR3 sequence: CASSKGGAAYEQYV. The CDR3 nucleotides are TGTGCCAGCAGCAAGGGGGGGGCGGCCTACGAGCAGTACGTC.

This clone turned up a few times. The chain couples TRBV11-2 to TRBJ2-7; TRBD2 matches at 10 bases. The CDR3 is 15 residues long. V shed 5 bases and J 3 bases; nucleotides not matched to a gene: 7. CDR1 and CDR2 (germline): SGHAT, FQNNGV. The CDR3 DNA reads as TGTGCCAGCAGCCCACTAGCGGGACGCTTCTACGAGCAGTACTTC. Amino acids: CASSPLAGRFYEQYF.

V usage is TRBV5-1 and J usage is TRBJ2-3; 10 nucleotides line up with TRBD2. The junction had 3 bases not matched to a gene; V was cut back by 5 bases and J by 0 bases. From germline, CDR1 is SGHRS and CDR2 YFSETQ. This CDR3 comprises 15 residues. The CDR3 loop reads CASRGAGGSTDTQYF. The CDR3 bases are TGCGCCAGCAGGGGAGCGGGAGGGAGCACAGATACGCAGTATTTT.

V usage is TRBV4-3 and J usage is TRBJ2-7, with D perhaps TRBD1 (6 bases). Germline V gene lookup returns CDR1 LGHNA and CDR2 YSLEER. V was cut by 1 base and J by 3 bases, with 13 bases left in between. The CDR3 totals 15 residues. The CDR3, as DNA: TGCGCCAGCAGCCAAGTGTCGGGACAATTCTACGAGCAGTACTTC. Translation gives CASSQVSGQFYEQYF.

This clone was recorded only once. The V and J genes are TRBV5-4 and TRBJ2-3; 10 nucleotides line up with TRBD2. J lost 1 base, V lost 1 base, and 3 bases had no gene match. Germline lookup yields CDR1 SGHNT and CDR2 YYREEE (reference sequence). This CDR3 spans 16 amino acids. The DNA for the CDR3 is TGTGCCAGCAGCTTGAGGACTAGCGGACGCACAGATACGCAGTATTTT. Amino acid sequence: CASSLRTSGRTDTQYF.

The rearrangement links TRBV15 to TRBJ2-2; D is perhaps TRBD2 (5 bases). Germline CDR1 LNHNV, CDR2 YYDKDF (reference sequence). Trimming took 0 bases from V and 7 from J, leaving 6 bases between them. This CDR3 is built from 13 residues. The CDR3 is CATSRDAGGELFF. The CDR3 DNA reads TGTGCCACCAGCAGAGATGCGGGCGGGGAGCTGTTTTTT.

The chain couples TRBV7-2 to TRBJ1-2, with D unresolved. V lost 2 bases to trimming and J lost 5 bases, with 12 bases between them. This CDR3 comprises 14 residues. Germline loops: CDR1 SGHTA, CDR2 FQGNSA. Here the CDR3 DNA reads TGTGCCAGCAGCTTAATAGTGTACGGGTATGGCTACACCTTC. It translates to CASSLIVYGYGYTF. Full variable domain (missing parts from reference TRBV7-2 and TRBJ1-2): GAGVSQSPSNKVTEKGKDVELRCDPISGHTALYWYRQSLGQGLEFLIYFQGNSAPDKSGLPSDRFSAERTGGSVSTLTIQRTQQEDSAVYLCASSLIVYGYGYTFGSGTRLTVV.

This clone appeared many times. This chain uses TRBV12-3 or TRBV12-4 with TRBJ1-5; no clear D. Deletions cut 5 bases from V and 9 bases from J, with 14 bases between. This CDR3 is built from 13 residues. This CDR3 reads CASSVSRDLPQHF. The DNA of the CDR3 is TGTGCCAGCAGTGTCAGTCGGGATTTGCCCCAGCATTTT.

The chain joins TRBV6-2 or TRBV6-3 to TRBJ2-4; D is unclear. This CDR3 region has 12 residues. The V end lost 2 bases, the J end lost 5 bases, and 4 bases lay between the germline ends. Germline values: CDR1 MNHEY, CDR2 SVGEGT. The CDR3 spells CASSYGENIQYF. The CDR3 DNA reads as TGTGCCAGCAGTTACGGAGAAAACATTCAGTACTTC.

V gene TRBV5-6 combines with J gene TRBJ2-3; possible D gene TRBD2, 6 bases. The CDR3 consists of 16 residues. V lost 0 bases and J lost 0, with 11 bases in between. Germline V gives CDR1 SGHDT, CDR2 YYEEEE. The CDR3, as DNA: TGTGCCAGCAGCTTGGGTGTGGGGAGGAGCACAGATACGCAGTATTTT. It codes for CASSLGVGRSTDTQYF. The full variable domain, completed using reference TRBV5-6 and TRBJ2-3, is DAGVTQSPTHLIKTRGQQVTLRCSPKSGHDTVSWYQQALGQGPQFIFQYYEEEERQRGNFPDRFSGHQFPNYSSELNVNALLLGDSALYLCASSLGVGRSTDTQYFGPGTRLTVL.

The gene calls are TRBV27 and TRBJ1-6; 8 nucleotides align to TRBD1. Unmatched junction bases numbered 0, after V lost 3 bases and J lost 2 bases. This CDR3 contains 15 residues. Germline CDR1 MNHEY, CDR2 SMNVEV (reference sequence). The CDR3 spells CASSLDRAYNSPLHF. As DNA, the CDR3 is TGTGCCAGCAGTTTGGACAGGGCCTATAATTCACCCCTCCACTTT.

The V and J genes are TRBV28 and TRBJ1-1; D may be TRBD1 (5 bases). Germline CDR1 reads MDHEN; CDR2 reads SYDVKM. With 7 bases removed from V and 0 bases from J, the gap between germline ends came to 12 bases. CDR3 size: 14 residues. CDR3 protein: CASTPGGMNTEAFF. DNA for the CDR3: TGTGCCAGCACCCCCGGGGGGATGAACACTGAAGCTTTCTTT.

The CDR3 sequence is CASSGQGIVGGYTF. Written as DNA, the CDR3 is TGTGCCAGCAGCGGACAGGGGATAGTAGGAGGCTACACCTTC. The chain recombines TRBV2 with TRBJ1-2, with 9 bases aligning to TRBD1. V gave up 6 bases and J gave up 8 bases; unmatched junction bases: 10. The CDR3 loop spans 14 amino acids. CDR1 is SNHLY and CDR2 is FYNNEI in the germline V gene. Complete variable domain (other parts from reference TRBV2 and TRBJ1-2): EPEVTQTPSHQVTQMGQEVILRCVPISNHLYFYWYRQILGQKVEFLVSFYNNEISEKSEIFDDQFSVERPDGSNFTLKIRSTKLEDSAMYFCASSGQGIVGGYTFGSGTRLTVV.

The chain carries TRBV28 and TRBJ1-4; 7 bases are a match to TRBD1. The CDR3 contains 14 residues. Per the germline V gene, CDR1 is MDHEN and CDR2 is SYDVKM. Unmatched junction bases numbered 5, after V lost 7 bases and J lost 3 bases. The DNA for the CDR3 is TGTGCCAGCAACCAAGGGGGCCCTAATGAAAAACTGTTTTTT. Its translation is CASNQGGPNEKLFF.

V is TRBV28 and J is TRBJ1-4; 9 bases line up with TRBD1. This CDR3 is 13 amino acids long. With V trimmed by 7 bases and J by 8 bases, 5 bases remained unmatched. Looked up from germline, CDR1 is MDHEN and CDR2 is SYDVKM. The CDR3 DNA sequence: TGTGCCAGCACCGGGACAGGGCGCGAAAAACTGTTTTTT. As protein: CASTGTGREKLFF.

V is TRBV11-2 and J is TRBJ1-1; 7 bases agree with TRBD1. The CDR3 sequence is 15 residues long. The V segment lost 3 bases and the J segment 0 bases; nucleotides outside the gene matches: 4. Germline CDR1 reads SGHAT; CDR2 reads FQNNGV. The CDR3 region is CASSFPGGVNTEAFF. DNA of the CDR3: TGTGCCAGCAGCTTTCCAGGGGGAGTGAACACTGAAGCTTTCTTT.

The chain joins TRBV5-5 to TRBJ2-7; D is possibly TRBD2 (5 bases). From germline, CDR1 is SGHKS and CDR2 YYEKEE (reference sequence). V shed 0 bases and J shed 7 bases, with 11 bases lying between them. CDR3 length equals 13 residues. The CDR3 DNA follows: TGTGCCAGCAGCTTGGGATGGACGGGGGAGCAGTACGTC. Its protein is CASSLGWTGEQYV.

This clone was counted a few times. V and J are TRBV2 and TRBJ1-2; no firm D call. This CDR3 spans 11 amino acids. Germline CDR1 and CDR2: SNHLY and FYNNEI. V lost 6 bases and J 8 bases, leaving 10 bases between the germline ends. The CDR3 nucleotides read TGTGCCAGCAGCCAGGATGGGGGCTACACCTTC. Amino acids: CASSQDGGYTF.

This rearrangement joins TRBV2 to TRBJ1-4; D not certain. This CDR3 contains 13 residues. Trimming took off 7 bases at V and 6 bases at J, with 12 bases between the two ends. The germline V gene encodes CDR1 SNHLY and CDR2 FYNNEI. The CDR3 nucleotides are TGTGCCAGCACCTGGACTTTGGATGAAAAACTGTTTTTT. It translates to CASTWTLDEKLFF.

The chain combines TRBV19 with TRBJ1-2, with 10 bases matching TRBD1. CDR3 length equals 16 residues. J gave up 6 bases and V 3 bases, and 10 bases lay outside the gene matches. Germline V gives CDR1 LNHDA, CDR2 SQIVND (reference sequence). The CDR3 DNA is TGTGCCAGTAGTATCCGGGGGGACAGGGGTTTCAATGGCTACACCTTC. Amino acid sequence: CASSIRGDRGFNGYTF. The whole variable domain, filled in from reference TRBV19 and TRBJ1-2, reads DGGITQSPKYLFRKEGQNVTLSCEQNLNHDAMYWYRQDPGQGLRLIYYSQIVNDFQKGDIAEGYSVSREKKESFPLTVTSAQKNPTAFYLCASSIRGDRGFNGYTFGSGTRLTVV.

This clone was observed a handful of times. This sequence joins TRBV6-6 and TRBJ1-4, with 7 bases identical to TRBD1. Trimming cost V 2 bases and J 2 bases; bases outside gene matches: 2. CDR3 length: 15 residues. Germline V gives CDR1 MNHNY, CDR2 SVGAGI (reference sequence). The CDR3 nucleotides read TGTGCCAGCAGTTACGGGGACAGCACTAATGAAAAACTGTTTTTT. Encoded protein: CASSYGDSTNEKLFF.

This chain joins TRBV5-4 and TRBJ1-2, with D unclear. V dropped 2 bases and J dropped 8 bases, with 22 bases sitting between them. Germline assignment: CDR1 SGHNT and CDR2 YYREEE (reference sequence). The CDR3 is 16 amino acids. CDR3 DNA sequence: TGTGCCAGCAGCTTCGGCGGGGATAATAAGAAATGGGGCTACACCTTC. It codes for CASSFGGDNKKWGYTF.

The V call is TRBV19, the J call TRBJ2-1; 8 bases align to TRBD1. Germline-derived CDR1 and CDR2 are LNHDA and SQIVND (reference sequence). V was pared by 8 bases and J by 7 bases, with 7 bases of the junction left unmatched. The CDR3 is 13 residues long. For the CDR3, the DNA is TGTGCCAGTCGACAGGGGAGTGTAAATGAGCAGTTCTTC. This codes for CASRQGSVNEQFF.

The chain is built from TRBV7-6 and TRBJ2-3; TRBD1 is a possible D gene (6 bases). The CDR3 has 14 amino acids. Germline values: CDR1 SGHVS, CDR2 FNYEAQ. The V gene lost 3 bases and the J gene lost 5 bases, with 12 bases spanning the gap. The chain's CDR3 is CASSFAPGEDTQYF. The CDR3 coding sequence is TGTGCCAGCAGCTTCGCCCCAGGGGAAGATACGCAGTATTTT. The variable domain in full, completed from reference TRBV7-6 and TRBJ2-3, reads GAGVSQSPRYKVTKRGQDVALRCDPISGHVSLYWYRQALGQGPEFLTYFNYEAQQDKSGLPNDRFSAERPEGSISTLTIQRTEQRDSAMYRCASSFAPGEDTQYFGPGTRLTVL.